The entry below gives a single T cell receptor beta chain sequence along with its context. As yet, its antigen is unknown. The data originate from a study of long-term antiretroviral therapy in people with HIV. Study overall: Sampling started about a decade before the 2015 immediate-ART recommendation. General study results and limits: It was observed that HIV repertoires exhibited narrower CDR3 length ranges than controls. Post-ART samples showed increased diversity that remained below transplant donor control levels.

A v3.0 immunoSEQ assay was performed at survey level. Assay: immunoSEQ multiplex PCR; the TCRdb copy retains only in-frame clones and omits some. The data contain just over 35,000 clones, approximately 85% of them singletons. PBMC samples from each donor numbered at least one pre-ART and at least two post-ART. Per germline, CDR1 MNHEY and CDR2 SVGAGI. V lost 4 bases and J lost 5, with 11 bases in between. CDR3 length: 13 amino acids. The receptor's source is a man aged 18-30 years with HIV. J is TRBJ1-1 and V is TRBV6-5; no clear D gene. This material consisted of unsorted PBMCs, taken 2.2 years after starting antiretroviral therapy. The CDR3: CASSSNRVTEAFF. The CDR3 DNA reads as TGTGCCAGCAGTTCGAATAGGGTTACTGAAGCTTTCTTT.